The 17 T cell receptor beta chains given below trace back to one sample, sequenced in a study of blood T cell repertoires in COVID-19. The method was immunoSEQ multiplex PCR; TCRdb's version includes in-frame clones alone and lacks a portion of them. The sample records about 230,000 clones, nearly 90% being singletons. Sequenced material: PBMCs or T cells enriched from blood (not recorded which). These receptors came from a woman under 40 with acute COVID-19.

The chain carries TRBV2 and TRBJ1-1; no firm D call. Germline V gene data show CDR1 as SNHLY and CDR2 as FYNNEI. The CDR3 has 11 residues. The germline V and J ends were trimmed by 3 bases and 9 bases, with 8 bases remaining between them. The CDR3 here is CASSDVTQAFF. CDR3 nucleotide sequence: TGTGCCAGCAGTGATGTAACACAAGCTTTCTTT.

This sequence joins TRBV29-1 and TRBJ1-5, with a tentative D call TRBD1 (5 bases). Trimming took off 6 bases at V and 9 bases at J, with 18 bases between the two ends. Looked up from germline, CDR1 is SQVTM and CDR2 is ANQGSEA. The CDR3 has 13 amino acids. The CDR3 DNA reads as TGCAGCGTGGGGGGAGACACCCTTGGGCCCCAGCATTTT. It encodes CSVGGDTLGPQHF.

The rearrangement uses TRBV6-6 and TRBJ2-7, with D possibly TRBD2 on 5 matching bases. From germline, CDR1 is MNHNY and CDR2 SVGAGI (reference sequence). This CDR3 is built from 18 residues. Trimming removed 5 bases from V and 3 bases from J, with 26 bases in between. The CDR3 DNA reads TGTGCCAGCAGTCAGAGACCGAGGGCGCACAACAAACACTACGAGCAGTACTTC. Translated: CASSQRPRAHNKHYEQYF.

The V call is TRBV15, the J call TRBJ1-1; tentatively, D is TRBD1 (5 bases). Germline values: CDR1 LNHNV, CDR2 YYDKDF (reference sequence). This CDR3 is 14 amino acids long. Trimming took off 5 bases at V and 0 bases at J, with 10 bases between the two ends. Here the CDR3 reads CATSGRQMNTEAFF. CDR3 in DNA: TGTGCCACCAGCGGACGACAGATGAACACTGAAGCTTTCTTT.

The chain has TRBV29-1 and TRBJ2-1, with 8 bases fitting TRBD2. Germline trimming cut 7 bases from V and 9 bases from J; bases unmatched to any gene: 11. Per germline, CDR1 SQVTM and CDR2 ANQGSEA. The CDR3 has 13 residues. The chain's CDR3 is CSGFHGGVGEQFF. DNA of the CDR3: TGCAGCGGTTTCCACGGGGGGGTAGGTGAGCAGTTCTTC.

The chain uses TRBV6-5 and TRBJ1-2, with 7 bases lining up with TRBD1. Germline CDR1 reads MNHEY; CDR2 reads SVGAGI. The CDR3 runs to 14 residues. Trimming at V came to 5 bases and at J to 1 base, leaving 4 bases not matched to a gene. CDR3 region: CASSSTGVNYGYTF. CDR3 sequence (DNA): TGTGCCAGCAGTAGTACAGGGGTTAACTATGGCTACACCTTC.

For the CDR3, the DNA is TGTGCCAGCAGTCCACAGGGTTTCTATGGCTACACCTTC. Residues: CASSPQGFYGYTF. The J gene is TRBJ1-2, the V gene TRBV27; D possibly corresponds to TRBD1 (6 bases). CDR3 size: 13 residues. CDR1 and CDR2 (germline): MNHEY, SMNVEV (reference sequence). The ends were cut back, 5 bases at V and 4 bases at J, with 11 bases in the middle.

This chain links TRBV3-1 (or the pseudogene TRBV3-2) with TRBJ2-5; 8 nucleotides align to TRBD2. V trimming: 4 bases; J trimming: 5 bases; junction bases outside the gene matches: 9. The germline V gene has CDR1 LGHDT and CDR2 YNNKEL (reference sequence). The CDR3 has 15 residues. The CDR3 DNA follows: TGTGCCAGCAGCCCTCAGCGGGGGATCGGGGAGACCCAGTACTTC. It encodes CASSPQRGIGETQYF.

This rearrangement joins TRBV5-1 to TRBJ2-3, with D maybe TRBD2 (5 bases). Germline CDR1 reads SGHRS; CDR2 reads YFSETQ. V lost 1 base to trimming and J lost 3 bases, with 12 bases between them. CDR3 length: 15 residues. For the CDR3, the DNA is TGCGCCAGCAGCTTGTCGGGGTTACTAACAGATACGCAGTATTTT. Protein sequence: CASSLSGLLTDTQYF.

The rearrangement links TRBV2 to TRBJ2-3; D not certain. The CDR3 is 15 residues long. CDR1 and CDR2 (germline): SNHLY, FYNNEI. V lost 10 bases to trimming and J lost 2 bases, with 19 bases between them. This CDR3 is CATPPDLLITDTQYF. The DNA for the CDR3 is TGTGCCACCCCGCCCGATCTACTCATCACAGATACGCAGTATTTT.

The rearrangement uses TRBV28 and TRBJ2-5; 10 bases map to TRBD2. CDR1 and CDR2 (germline): MDHEN, SYDVKM. The CDR3 runs 17 residues. The trim removed 3 bases at V and 1 base at J, leaving 8 bases unmatched. CDR3 loop: CASSFSRTSGFQETQYF. In DNA form, the CDR3 reads TGTGCCAGCAGTTTTAGTAGGACTAGCGGTTTCCAAGAGACCCAGTACTTC.

The rearrangement joins TRBV7-9 to TRBJ2-1, with D tentatively TRBD2 (5 bases). Trimming removed 0 bases from V and 8 bases from J, with 8 bases in between. Germline V CDR1 and CDR2: SEHNR, FQNEAQ (reference sequence). This CDR3 is built from 13 residues. This chain's CDR3 is CASSLAVLDEQFF. The CDR3, as DNA: TGTGCCAGCAGCTTAGCGGTACTAGATGAGCAGTTCTTC.

The chain has TRBV7-2 and TRBJ2-2, with D tentatively TRBD2 (5 bases). There are 17 residues in the CDR3. Germline V lookup: CDR1 SGHTA, CDR2 FQGNSA. V was trimmed by 5 bases and J by 4 bases, leaving 20 bases between them. CDR3 residues: CASSTNMDSRFTGELFF. In DNA, the CDR3 is TGTGCCAGCAGCACCAACATGGACTCCCGATTCACCGGGGAGCTGTTTTTT.

This rearrangement joins TRBV2 to TRBJ1-6; D uncertain. Looked up from germline, CDR1 is SNHLY and CDR2 is FYNNEI. CDR3 length: 11 residues. V gave up 7 bases and J gave up 7 bases, with 5 bases separating them. This chain's CDR3 is CASTANSPLHF. The CDR3, as DNA: TGTGCCAGCACTGCGAATTCACCCCTCCACTTT.

The rearrangement uses TRBV27 and TRBJ2-7, with TRBD2 identical over 8 bases. Germline CDR1 and CDR2: MNHEY and SMNVEV (reference sequence). This CDR3 spans 14 amino acids. The junction had 7 bases not matched to a gene; V was cut back by 5 bases and J by 4 bases. The CDR3 reads CASSPGGLKYEQYF. The CDR3 DNA follows: TGTGCCAGCAGTCCGGGGGGGCTAAAGTACGAGCAGTACTTC.

V usage is TRBV7-8 and J usage is TRBJ1-5, with 7 bases matching TRBD1. V lost 5 bases, J lost 1 base, and 11 bases stayed unmatched. The CDR3 has 17 amino acids. Germline V lookup: CDR1 SGHVS, CDR2 FQNEAQ. The DNA for the CDR3 is TGTGCCAGCAGCATCATTACAGGGGCGGGGAGCAATCAGCCCCAGCATTTT. Its protein is CASSIITGAGSNQPQHF.

J is TRBJ2-7 and V is TRBV10-3; 7 bases agree with TRBD2. V shed 2 bases, J shed 3 bases, and the junction held 10 bases outside the gene matches. Germline V CDR1 and CDR2: ENHRY, SYGVKD. The CDR3 sequence is 16 residues long. CDR3 sequence reads: CAISELPAGPGYEQYF. The CDR3 region has the DNA TGTGCCATCAGTGAGCTCCCAGCGGGGCCCGGCTACGAGCAGTACTTC.